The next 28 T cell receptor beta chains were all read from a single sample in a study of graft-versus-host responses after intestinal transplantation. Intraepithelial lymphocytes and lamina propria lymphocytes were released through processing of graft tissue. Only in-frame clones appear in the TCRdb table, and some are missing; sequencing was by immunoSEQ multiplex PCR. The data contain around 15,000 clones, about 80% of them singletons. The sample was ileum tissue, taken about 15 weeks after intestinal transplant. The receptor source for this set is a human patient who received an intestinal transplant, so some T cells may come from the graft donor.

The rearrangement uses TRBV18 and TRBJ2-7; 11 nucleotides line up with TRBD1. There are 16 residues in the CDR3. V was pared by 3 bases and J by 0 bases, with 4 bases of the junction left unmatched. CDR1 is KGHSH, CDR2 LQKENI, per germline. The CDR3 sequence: CASSPPDRGLSYEQYF. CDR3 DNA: TGTGCCAGCTCACCCCCGGACAGGGGGCTCTCCTACGAGCAGTACTTC.

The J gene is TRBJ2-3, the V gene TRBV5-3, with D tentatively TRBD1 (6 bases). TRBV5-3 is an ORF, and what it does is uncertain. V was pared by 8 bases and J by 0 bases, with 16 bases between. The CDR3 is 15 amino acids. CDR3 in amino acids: CASSPTGLSTDTQYF. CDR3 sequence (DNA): TGTGCCAGCAGCCCAACAGGGCTCAGCACAGATACGCAGTATTTT.

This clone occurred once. This CDR3 reads CASGGGGTEAFF. The CDR3 nucleotides are TGTGCCAGCGGGGGCGGAGGGACTGAAGCTTTCTTT. This chain connects TRBV5-6 to TRBJ1-1; possibly TRBD1 for D (6 bases). Germline-derived CDR1 and CDR2 are SGHDT and YYEEEE. Trimming shortened V by 7 bases and J by 5 bases, and 12 bases separated the two germline ends. CDR3 length equals 12 residues. Drawing the rest from reference TRBV5-6 and TRBJ1-1, the complete variable domain is DAGVTQSPTHLIKTRGQQVTLRCSPKSGHDTVSWYQQALGQGPQFIFQYYEEEERQRGNFPDRFSGHQFPNYSSELNVNALLLGDSALYLCASGGGGTEAFFGQGTRLTVV.

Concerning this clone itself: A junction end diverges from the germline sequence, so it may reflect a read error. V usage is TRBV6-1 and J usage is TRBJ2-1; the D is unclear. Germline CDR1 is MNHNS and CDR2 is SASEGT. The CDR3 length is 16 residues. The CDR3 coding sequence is TGTGCCAGCAGGGAAGGGCCGCCTTACTCCTACAATGAGCAGTTCTTC. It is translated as CASREGPPYSYNEQFF.

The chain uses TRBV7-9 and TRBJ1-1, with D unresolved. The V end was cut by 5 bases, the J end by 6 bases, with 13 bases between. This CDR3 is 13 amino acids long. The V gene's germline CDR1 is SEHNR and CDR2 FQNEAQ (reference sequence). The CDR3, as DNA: TGTGCCAGCAGCCATCCGCCTCCGGCTGAAGCTTTCTTT. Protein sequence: CASSHPPPAEAFF.

The CDR3 here is CASSQDPGRNIQYF. CDR3 nucleotide sequence: TGCGCCAGCAGCCAAGATCCGGGCCGAAACATTCAGTACTTC. The chain couples TRBV4-1 to TRBJ2-4; no clear D gene. CDR3 size: 14 residues. CDR1 is MGHRA and CDR2 is YSYEKL in the germline V gene. The V and J ends lost 0 bases and 6 bases respectively, with 9 bases between them.

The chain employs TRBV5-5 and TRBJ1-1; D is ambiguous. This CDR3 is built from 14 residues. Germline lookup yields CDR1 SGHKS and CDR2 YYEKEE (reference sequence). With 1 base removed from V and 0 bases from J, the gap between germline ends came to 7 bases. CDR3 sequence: CASSLMVMNTEAFF. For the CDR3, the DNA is TGTGCCAGCAGCTTGATGGTCATGAACACTGAAGCTTTCTTT.

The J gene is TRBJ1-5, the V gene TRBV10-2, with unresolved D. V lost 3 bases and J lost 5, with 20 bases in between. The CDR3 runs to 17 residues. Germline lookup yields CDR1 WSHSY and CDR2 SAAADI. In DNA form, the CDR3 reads TGCGCCAGCAGTGAATTAGGGTCAGGAGGGAACTATCAGCCCCAGCATTTT. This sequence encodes CASSELGSGGNYQPQHF.

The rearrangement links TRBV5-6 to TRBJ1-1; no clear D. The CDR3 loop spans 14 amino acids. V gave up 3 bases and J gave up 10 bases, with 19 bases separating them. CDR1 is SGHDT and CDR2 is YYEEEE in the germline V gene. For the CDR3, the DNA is TGTGCCAGCAGCTCGATAGTCCTTCCTGGTAGAGCTTTCTTT. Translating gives CASSSIVLPGRAFF.

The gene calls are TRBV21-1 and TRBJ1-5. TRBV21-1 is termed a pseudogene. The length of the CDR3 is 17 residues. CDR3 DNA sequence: TGTGCCAGCAGCGCCGTCGTGCTACATTGGCATCATCAGCCCCAGCATTTT. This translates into CASSAVVLHWHHQPQHF.

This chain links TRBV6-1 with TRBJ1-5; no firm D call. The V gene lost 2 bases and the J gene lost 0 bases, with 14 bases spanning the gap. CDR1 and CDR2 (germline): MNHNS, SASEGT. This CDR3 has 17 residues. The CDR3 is CASSENPGSYSNQPQHF. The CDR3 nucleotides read TGTGCCAGCAGTGAAAATCCAGGTTCCTATAGCAATCAGCCCCAGCATTTT.

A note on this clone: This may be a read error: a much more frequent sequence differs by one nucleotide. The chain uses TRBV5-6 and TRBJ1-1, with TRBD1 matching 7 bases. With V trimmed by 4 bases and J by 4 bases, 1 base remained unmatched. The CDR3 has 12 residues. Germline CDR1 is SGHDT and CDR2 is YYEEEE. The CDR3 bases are TGTGCCAGCAGCCCAGGGGGCACTGAAGCTTTCTTT. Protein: CASSPGGTEAFF.

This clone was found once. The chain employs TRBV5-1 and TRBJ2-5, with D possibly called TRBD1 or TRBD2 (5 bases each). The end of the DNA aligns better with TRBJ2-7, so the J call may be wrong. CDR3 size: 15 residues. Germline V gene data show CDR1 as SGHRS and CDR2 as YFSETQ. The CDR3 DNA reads TGCGCCAGCAGCTTGGCCGGGGTAAGAGGGGACGAGCAGTACTTC. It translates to CASSLAGVRGDEQYF.

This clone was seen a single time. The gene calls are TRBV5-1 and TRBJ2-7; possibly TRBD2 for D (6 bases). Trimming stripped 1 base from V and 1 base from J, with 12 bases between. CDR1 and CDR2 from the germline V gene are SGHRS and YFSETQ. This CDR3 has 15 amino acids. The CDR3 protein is CASSLRLGSSYEQYF. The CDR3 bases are TGCGCCAGCAGCTTGAGACTAGGCTCTTCCTACGAGCAGTACTTC.

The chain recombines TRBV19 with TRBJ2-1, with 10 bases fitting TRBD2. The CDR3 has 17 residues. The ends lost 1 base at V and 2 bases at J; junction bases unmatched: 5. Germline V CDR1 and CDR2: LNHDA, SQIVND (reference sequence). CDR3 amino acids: CASSIVGLAGAYNEQFF. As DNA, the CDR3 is TGTGCCAGTAGTATAGTAGGGCTAGCGGGGGCCTACAATGAGCAGTTCTTC.

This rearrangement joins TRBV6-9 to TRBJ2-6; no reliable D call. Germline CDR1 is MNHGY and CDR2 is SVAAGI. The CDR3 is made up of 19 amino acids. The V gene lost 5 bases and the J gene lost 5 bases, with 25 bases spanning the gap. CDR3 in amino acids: CASSVIQPYEQSRANVLTF. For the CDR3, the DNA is TGTGCCAGCAGTGTGATTCAGCCTTACGAACAAAGTCGGGCCAACGTCCTGACTTTC.

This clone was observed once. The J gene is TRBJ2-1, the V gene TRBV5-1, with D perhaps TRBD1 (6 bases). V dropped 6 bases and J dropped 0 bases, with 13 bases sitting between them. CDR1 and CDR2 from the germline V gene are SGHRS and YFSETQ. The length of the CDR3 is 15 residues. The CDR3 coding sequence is TGCGCCAGCAAGGCAGGGGCGAGCTCCTACAATGAGCAGTTCTTC. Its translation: CASKAGASSYNEQFF.

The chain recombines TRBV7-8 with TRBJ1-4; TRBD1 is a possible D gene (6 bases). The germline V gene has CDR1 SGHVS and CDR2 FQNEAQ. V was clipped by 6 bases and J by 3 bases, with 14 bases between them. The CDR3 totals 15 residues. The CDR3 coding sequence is TGTGCCAGCAGGATCACAGGGACGGCTAATGAAAAACTGTTTTTT. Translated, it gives CASRITGTANEKLFF.

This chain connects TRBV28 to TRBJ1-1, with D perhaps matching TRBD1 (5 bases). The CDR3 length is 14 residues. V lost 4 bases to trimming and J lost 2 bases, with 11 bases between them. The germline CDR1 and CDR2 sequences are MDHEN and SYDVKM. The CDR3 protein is CASSYQGLNTEAFF. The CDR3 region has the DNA TGTGCCAGCAGTTACCAGGGATTAAACACTGAAGCTTTCTTT.

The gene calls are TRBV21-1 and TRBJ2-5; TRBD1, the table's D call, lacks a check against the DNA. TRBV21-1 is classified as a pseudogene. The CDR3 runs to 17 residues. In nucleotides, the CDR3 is TGTGCCAGCAGCAAAGCGGAAGGAGACAGTTTACAAGAGACCCAGTACTTC. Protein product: CASSKAEGDSLQETQYF.

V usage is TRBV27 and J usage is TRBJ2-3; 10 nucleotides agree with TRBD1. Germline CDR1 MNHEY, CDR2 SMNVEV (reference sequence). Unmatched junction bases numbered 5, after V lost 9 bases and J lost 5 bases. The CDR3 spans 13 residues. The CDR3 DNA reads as TGTGCCAGAAGACAGGGGGCTAAAGATACGCAGTATTTT. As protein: CARRQGAKDTQYF.

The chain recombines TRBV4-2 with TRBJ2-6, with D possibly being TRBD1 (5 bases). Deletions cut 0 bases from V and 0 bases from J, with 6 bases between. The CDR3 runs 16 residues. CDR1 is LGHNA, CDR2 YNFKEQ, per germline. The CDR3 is CASSQERGSGANVLTF. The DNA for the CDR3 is TGTGCCAGCAGCCAAGAAAGGGGCTCTGGGGCCAACGTCCTGACTTTC.

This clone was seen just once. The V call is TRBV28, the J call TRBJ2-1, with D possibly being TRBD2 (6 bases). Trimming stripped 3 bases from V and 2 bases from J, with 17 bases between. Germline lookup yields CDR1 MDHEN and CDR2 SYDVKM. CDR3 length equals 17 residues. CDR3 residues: CASSLSGLPNTYNEQFF. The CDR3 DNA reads TGTGCCAGCAGTTTGAGCGGGCTACCCAATACCTACAATGAGCAGTTCTTC.

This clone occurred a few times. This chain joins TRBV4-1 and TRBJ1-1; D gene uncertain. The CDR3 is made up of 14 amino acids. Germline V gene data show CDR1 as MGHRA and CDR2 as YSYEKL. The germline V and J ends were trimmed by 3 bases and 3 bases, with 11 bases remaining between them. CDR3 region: CASSQASLYTEAFF. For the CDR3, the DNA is TGCGCCAGCAGCCAGGCGTCCCTATACACTGAAGCTTTCTTT.

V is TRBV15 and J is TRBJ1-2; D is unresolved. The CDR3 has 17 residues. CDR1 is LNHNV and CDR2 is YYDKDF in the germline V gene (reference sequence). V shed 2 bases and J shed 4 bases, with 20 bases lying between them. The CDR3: CATSRFRRCGKIYGYTF. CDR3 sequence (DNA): TGTGCCACCAGCAGATTTAGAAGGTGTGGAAAGATCTATGGCTACACCTTC.

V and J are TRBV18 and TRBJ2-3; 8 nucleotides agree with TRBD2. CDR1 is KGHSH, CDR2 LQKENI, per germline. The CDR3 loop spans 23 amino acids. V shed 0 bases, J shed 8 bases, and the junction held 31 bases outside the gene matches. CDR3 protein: CASSPPLGLGIRLARPHEATQYF. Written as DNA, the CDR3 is TGTGCCAGCTCACCACCGCTCGGGTTAGGCATACGACTAGCGAGACCCCATGAGGCTACGCAGTATTTT.

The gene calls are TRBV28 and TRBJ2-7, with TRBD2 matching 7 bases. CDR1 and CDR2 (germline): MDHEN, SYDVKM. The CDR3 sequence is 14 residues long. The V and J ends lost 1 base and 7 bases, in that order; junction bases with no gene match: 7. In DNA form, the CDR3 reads TGTGCCAGCAGTTTATTGAGCGGGGAGGGGGAGCAGTACTTC. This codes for CASSLLSGEGEQYF.

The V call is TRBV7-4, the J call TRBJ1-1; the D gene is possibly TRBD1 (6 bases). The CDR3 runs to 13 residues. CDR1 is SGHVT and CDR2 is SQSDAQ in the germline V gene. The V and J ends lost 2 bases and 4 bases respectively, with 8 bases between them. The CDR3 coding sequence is TGTGCCAGCAGCTTAACCAGGGGCACTGAAGCTTTCTTT. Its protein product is CASSLTRGTEAFF.